The 31 T cell receptor beta chains given below trace back to one sample, sequenced in a study of T cell changes during pregnancy in multiple sclerosis. Only in-frame clones appear in the TCRdb table, and some are missing; sequencing was by immunoSEQ multiplex PCR. The sample lists around 37,000 clones, roughly 90% occurring once. This specimen was CD8+ T cells from peripheral blood mononuclear cells, taken before pregnancy. The receptors were gathered from a female donor with multiple sclerosis, enrolled in a pregnancy study.

The chain employs TRBV28 and TRBJ2-3; 7 bases match TRBD1. CDR1 is MDHEN, CDR2 SYDVKM, per germline. V gave up 0 bases and J gave up 1 base; unmatched junction bases: 7. This CDR3 contains 17 residues. The CDR3 spells CASSLWTGFIGTDTQYF. The CDR3 nucleotides are TGTGCCAGCAGTTTATGGACAGGGTTCATTGGCACAGATACGCAGTATTTT.

This chain's CDR3 is CAIHPNSGNTIYF. The DNA for the CDR3 is TGTGCCATCCATCCCAACTCTGGAAACACCATATATTTT. The rearrangement uses TRBV7-9 and TRBJ1-3; D call uncertain. This CDR3 spans 13 amino acids. CDR1 is SEHNR and CDR2 is FQNEAQ in the germline V gene (reference sequence). V lost 10 bases, J lost 0 bases, and 10 bases lay in between.

The chain links TRBV28 to TRBJ1-1; 7 bases match TRBD1. J was trimmed by 6 bases and V by 6 bases; bases with no gene match: 10. This CDR3 region has 14 residues. Per the germline V gene, CDR1 is MDHEN and CDR2 is SYDVKM. The CDR3, as DNA: TGTGCCAGCAGAAGACAGGGACGTTTCTCTGAAGCTTTCTTT. Translated: CASRRQGRFSEAFF. The complete variable domain, with remaining parts taken from reference TRBV28 and TRBJ1-1, reads DVKVTQSSRYLVKRTGEKVFLECVQDMDHENMFWYRQDPGLGLRLIYFSYDVKMKEKGDIPEGYSVSREKKERFSLILESASTNQTSMYLCASRRQGRFSEAFFGQGTRLTVV.

This rearrangement joins TRBV6-1 to TRBJ1-2; a weak D match, TRBD1 (5 bases). This CDR3 region has 15 residues. Trimming removed 1 base from V and 4 bases from J, with 13 bases in between. Germline V CDR1 and CDR2: MNHNS, SASEGT. The CDR3 nucleotides read TGTGCCAGCAGTGAAGAGGCAGGGCATCTCTATGGCTACACCTTC. It codes for CASSEEAGHLYGYTF.

This clone has a handful of counts. This chain uses TRBV9 with TRBJ1-1, with D possibly TRBD1 on 5 matching bases. The CDR3 runs to 13 residues. V was shortened by 3 bases and J by 2 bases, with 8 bases between the two germline ends. Germline V gene sequence: CDR1 SGDLS, CDR2 YYNGEE. CDR3 nucleotide sequence: TGTGCCAGCAGCGGAGGGACTAACACTGAAGCTTTCTTT. Residues: CASSGGTNTEAFF.

This clone has a single count. The chain recombines TRBV5-4 with TRBJ1-1; maybe TRBD1 (6 bases). The CDR3 is 15 amino acids. V gave up 4 bases and J gave up 4 bases, with 17 bases separating them. Germline lookup yields CDR1 SGHNT and CDR2 YYREEE (reference sequence). CDR3 sequence: CASSPPGVGTTEAFF. In DNA, the CDR3 is TGTGCCAGCAGCCCCCCAGGGGTTGGGACCACTGAAGCTTTCTTT. The whole variable domain, filled in from reference TRBV5-4 and TRBJ1-1, reads ETGVTQSPTHLIKTRGQQVTLRCSSQSGHNTVSWYQQALGQGPQFIFQYYREEENGRGNFPPRFSGLQFPNYSSELNVNALELDDSALYLCASSPPGVGTTEAFFGQGTRLTVV.

The V and J genes are TRBV9 and TRBJ1-1; TRBD1 is a possible D gene (5 bases). The CDR3 length is 13 residues. Deletions cut 3 bases from V and 5 bases from J, with 11 bases between. In germline, CDR1 is SGDLS, CDR2 YYNGEE. The CDR3 DNA follows: TGTGCCAGCAGCGCCGGGGGGGGTACTGAAGCTTTCTTT. It encodes CASSAGGGTEAFF.

The rearrangement joins TRBV7-9 to TRBJ2-3; perhaps TRBD2 as D (6 bases). The CDR3 has 17 amino acids. Germline V gene sequence: CDR1 SEHNR, CDR2 FQNEAQ (reference sequence). The germline V and J ends were trimmed by 5 bases and 1 base, with 19 bases remaining between them. The CDR3 coding sequence is TGTGCCAGCAGCCATTCATTAGCGGAACTACGCACAGATACGCAGTATTTT. This codes for CASSHSLAELRTDTQYF.

The chain joins TRBV7-8 to TRBJ1-2; perhaps TRBD1 as D (6 bases). Trimming cost V 3 bases and J 4 bases, with 15 bases left between them. The CDR3 has 15 amino acids. Germline loops: CDR1 SGHVS, CDR2 FQNEAQ. The CDR3 sequence is CASSLRPGVGYGYTF. CDR3 DNA sequence: TGTGCCAGCAGCTTGCGTCCAGGGGTGGGCTATGGCTACACCTTC.

The V gene is TRBV10-3, the J gene TRBJ2-5; weak D call: TRBD2 (7 bases). The CDR3 totals 15 residues. Germline CDR1 reads ENHRY; CDR2 reads SYGVKD. V was pared by 4 bases and J by 5 bases, with 17 bases between. CDR3 coding DNA: TGTGCCATCAGTGGGACGGCGGGGGCGGAGGAGACCCAGTACTTC. Protein product: CAISGTAGAEETQYF.

The chain has TRBV6-1 and TRBJ1-1, with D unresolved. CDR1 MNHNS and CDR2 SASEGT come from the germline V gene. The V gene lost 10 bases and the J gene lost 2 bases, with 11 bases spanning the gap. The CDR3 runs 12 residues. CDR3 amino acids: CATKRENTEAFF. In DNA form, the CDR3 reads TGTGCCACCAAACGGGAAAACACTGAAGCTTTCTTT.

The V gene is TRBV6-4, the J gene TRBJ1-1, with D possibly being TRBD1 (6 bases). This CDR3 has 16 amino acids. The germline V gene encodes CDR1 MRHNA and CDR2 SNTAGT. The V and J ends lost 2 bases and 2 bases respectively, with 15 bases between them. CDR3 sequence: CASSDRGSSTNTEAFF. DNA of the CDR3: TGTGCCAGCAGTGACAGGGGGAGCTCCACAAACACTGAAGCTTTCTTT.

The V call is TRBV15, the J call TRBJ1-4; D perhaps matches TRBD1 (5 bases). Germline V gene sequence: CDR1 LNHNV, CDR2 YYDKDF (reference sequence). Trimming cost V 3 bases and J 8 bases, with 16 bases left between them. The CDR3 covers 15 residues. CDR3 protein: CATSRESGGGEKLFF. CDR3 coding DNA: TGTGCCACCAGCAGGGAAAGTGGGGGGGGAGAAAAACTGTTTTTT.

The J gene is TRBJ2-7, the V gene TRBV27; TRBD1 is a possible D gene (7 bases). The CDR3 is 11 residues long. Germline CDR1 reads MNHEY; CDR2 reads SMNVEV (reference sequence). V was cut by 7 bases and J by 6 bases, with 10 bases left in between. The CDR3 sequence: CASIQGGEQYF. CDR3 sequence (DNA): TGTGCCAGCATTCAGGGGGGCGAGCAGTACTTC.

The chain recombines TRBV11-2 with TRBJ2-7; TRBD1 matches 11 bases. With 6 bases clipped from V and 3 bases from J, the junction kept 4 bases outside the gene matches. This CDR3 comprises 14 residues. Per germline, CDR1 SGHAT and CDR2 FQNNGV. The CDR3 DNA follows: TGTGCCAGCAGGGGGGGGACAGGGGGCTACGAGCAGTACTTC. The encoded protein is CASRGGTGGYEQYF.

This clone showed up just a few times. The chain employs TRBV19 and TRBJ2-2; perhaps TRBD1 as D (6 bases). The CDR3 consists of 16 residues. Germline V gene lookup returns CDR1 LNHDA and CDR2 SQIVND (reference sequence). V shed 2 bases and J shed 2 bases, with 12 bases lying between them. The CDR3 sequence: CASSIPDRLNTGELFF. Written as DNA, the CDR3 is TGTGCCAGTAGTATACCCGACAGGCTCAACACCGGGGAGCTGTTTTTT.

The chain uses TRBV11-2 and TRBJ1-1; D unclear. CDR3 length: 15 amino acids. CDR1 is SGHAT and CDR2 is FQNNGV in the germline V gene. The V gene lost 4 bases and the J gene lost 0 bases, with 12 bases spanning the gap. The CDR3 DNA follows: TGTGCCAGCAGCTCTGTGGAGAGAATGAACACTGAAGCTTTCTTT. Its translation is CASSSVERMNTEAFF.

CDR3 loop: CASSELGRELLGADTQYF. The CDR3, as DNA: TGTGCCAGCAGTGAATTGGGGCGGGAGCTCTTAGGGGCAGATACGCAGTATTTT. The chain has TRBV6-1 and TRBJ2-3, with TRBD2 identical over 7 bases. There are 18 residues in the CDR3. Trimming cost V 2 bases and J 4 bases; bases outside gene matches: 15. Germline-derived CDR1 and CDR2 are MNHNS and SASEGT.

This clone was picked up one time. The rearrangement uses TRBV5-4 and TRBJ2-1; 10 bases fit TRBD1. J gave up 8 bases and V 4 bases, and 6 bases lay outside the gene matches. This CDR3 comprises 14 residues. The V gene's germline CDR1 is SGHNT and CDR2 YYREEE (reference sequence). CDR3 amino acids: CASSIRQGADEQFF. The CDR3 DNA is TGTGCCAGCAGCATAAGACAGGGGGCCGATGAGCAGTTCTTC.

The rearrangement uses TRBV28 and TRBJ2-1; D remains ambiguous. The CDR3 has 14 residues. With 3 bases removed from V and 6 bases from J, the gap between germline ends came to 12 bases. The germline V gene encodes CDR1 MDHEN and CDR2 SYDVKM. The CDR3 bases are TGTGCCAGCAGTTTTGCGGTTGGCGGCAATGAGCAGTTCTTC. Protein: CASSFAVGGNEQFF.

The V gene is TRBV27, the J gene TRBJ1-2; 9 bases match TRBD1. Per the germline V gene, CDR1 is MNHEY and CDR2 is SMNVEV (reference sequence). The CDR3 covers 17 residues. Germline trimming cut 5 bases from V and 8 bases from J; bases unmatched to any gene: 18. The CDR3 nucleotides are TGTGCCAGCAGTCAGACCTCGTGGGGACAGGGAAGGAACGGCTACACCTTC. Residues: CASSQTSWGQGRNGYTF.

This clone was seen once. This chain connects TRBV4-1 to TRBJ2-7; a possible D gene is TRBD2 (6 bases). Germline loops: CDR1 MGHRA, CDR2 YSYEKL. V lost 0 bases to trimming and J lost 2 bases, with 14 bases between them. This CDR3 is 16 amino acids long. CDR3 sequence reads: CASSQDGPSVAYEQYF. As DNA, the CDR3 is TGCGCCAGCAGCCAAGATGGGCCTAGCGTAGCCTACGAGCAGTACTTC.

The genes are TRBV5-1 and TRBJ2-3, with D perhaps TRBD2 (6 bases). The CDR3 totals 14 residues. Germline lookup yields CDR1 SGHRS and CDR2 YFSETQ. V was trimmed by 0 bases and J by 4 bases, leaving 9 bases between them. As DNA, the CDR3 is TGCGCCAGCAGCTTGGTCAGGGACTCAGATACGCAGTATTTT. This sequence encodes CASSLVRDSDTQYF.

The chain links TRBV4-1 to TRBJ2-1, with 9 bases matching TRBD2. The CDR3 is made up of 16 amino acids. V was clipped by 6 bases and J by 0 bases; unmatched bases: 6. Germline CDR1 reads MGHRA; CDR2 reads YSYEKL. The CDR3 DNA is TGCGCCAGCAGACGACTAGCGGAAGCCTCCTACAATGAGCAGTTCTTC. Its protein product is CASRRLAEASYNEQFF.

As for this clone: The sample contains more than one DNA sequence encoding this CDR3. The chain combines TRBV5-1 with TRBJ1-1; D gene uncertain. From germline, CDR1 is SGHRS and CDR2 YFSETQ. The CDR3 is 15 amino acids. Trimming left V 4 bases short and J 4 bases short, with 17 bases between. CDR3 sequence (DNA): TGCGCCAGCAGCCTGGAAGAGGGTTGGAGCACTGAAGCTTTCTTT. The encoded protein is CASSLEEGWSTEAFF.

The V call is TRBV5-4, the J call TRBJ2-3; 8 positions agree with TRBD2. V lost 4 bases to trimming and J lost 5 bases; unmatched junction nucleotides: 15. The CDR3 has 17 residues. CDR1 is SGHNT, CDR2 YYREEE, per germline (reference sequence). The DNA of the CDR3 is TGTGCCAGCAGCGCTCCGGGACTAGATCTCTCGAGAGATACGCAGTATTTT. Protein product: CASSAPGLDLSRDTQYF.

The V gene is TRBV5-4, the J gene TRBJ1-2; no definite D call. Germline V gene lookup returns CDR1 SGHNT and CDR2 YYREEE (reference sequence). This CDR3 is built from 17 residues. V was cut by 2 bases and J by 2 bases, with 19 bases left in between. In DNA, the CDR3 is TGTGCCAGCAGCTTTACTAGCCTAGACATCCTAAACTATGGCTACACCTTC. Its protein product is CASSFTSLDILNYGYTF.

The J gene is TRBJ1-2, the V gene TRBV28; D gene unclear. The length of the CDR3 is 14 residues. Trimming cost V 3 bases and J 0 bases, with 8 bases left between them. The germline V gene has CDR1 MDHEN and CDR2 SYDVKM. CDR3 residues: CASSFREANYGYTF. Here the CDR3 DNA reads TGTGCCAGCAGTTTTCGGGAAGCTAACTATGGCTACACCTTC.

The table lists this clone with a count of one. J is TRBJ2-6 and V is TRBV11-2; tentative D call: TRBD2 (6 bases). The V end was cut by 3 bases, the J end by 3 bases, with 21 bases between. Germline V lookup: CDR1 SGHAT, CDR2 FQNNGV. The CDR3 loop spans 19 amino acids. CDR3 in amino acids: CASSFPPGGEESGANVLTF. The CDR3 region has the DNA TGTGCCAGCAGCTTCCCACCCGGCGGGGAGGAGAGTGGGGCCAACGTCCTGACTTTC.

The chain joins TRBV5-4 to TRBJ2-1, with a possible D match to TRBD2 (6 bases). In germline, CDR1 is SGHNT, CDR2 YYREEE (reference sequence). V was clipped by 1 base and J by 10 bases, with 12 bases between them. CDR3 size: 13 residues. CDR3 DNA: TGTGCCAGCAGCTTGAGCCTAGCGCAAGAGCAGTTCTTC. Amino acids: CASSLSLAQEQFF.

This clone was seen a single time. V is TRBV9 and J is TRBJ2-7, with TRBD1 matching 9 bases. Germline V gene lookup returns CDR1 SGDLS and CDR2 YYNGEE. This CDR3 has 18 amino acids. V shed 0 bases, J shed 2 bases, and the junction held 12 bases outside the gene matches. CDR3 sequence (DNA): TGTGCCAGCAGCGTAGCCCCCCACCGGGACAGGGTCCCCTACGAGCAGTACTTC. It translates to CASSVAPHRDRVPYEQYF.